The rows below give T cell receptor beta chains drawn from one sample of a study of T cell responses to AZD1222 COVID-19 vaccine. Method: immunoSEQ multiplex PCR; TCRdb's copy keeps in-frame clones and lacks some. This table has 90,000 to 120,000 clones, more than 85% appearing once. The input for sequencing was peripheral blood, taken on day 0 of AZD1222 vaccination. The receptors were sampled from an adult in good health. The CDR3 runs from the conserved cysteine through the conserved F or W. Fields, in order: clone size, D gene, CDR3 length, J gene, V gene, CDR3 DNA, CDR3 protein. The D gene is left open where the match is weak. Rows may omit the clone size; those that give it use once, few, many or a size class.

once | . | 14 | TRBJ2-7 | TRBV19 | TGTGCCAGTAGTAAAAGGAACAGTAACTACGAGCAGTACTTC | CASSKRNSNYEQYF
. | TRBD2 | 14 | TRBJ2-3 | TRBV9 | TGTGCCAGCAACAGTCTAGCGGGAGGACATACGCAGTATTTT | CASNSLAGGHTQYF
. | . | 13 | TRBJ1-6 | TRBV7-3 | TGTGCCAGCAGCTTAACGGGGGAATCACCCCTCCACTTT | CASSLTGESPLHF
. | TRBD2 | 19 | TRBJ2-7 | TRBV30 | TGTGCCCTAGGGGGGAAGCGGGAGGGACTCCACTTCATGAGCTACGAGCAGTACTTC | CALGGKREGLHFMSYEQYF
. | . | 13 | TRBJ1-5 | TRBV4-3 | TGCGCCAGCAGCCAAAACAGGGACCAGCCCCAGCATTTT | CASSQNRDQPQHF
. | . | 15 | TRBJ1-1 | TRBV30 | TGTGCCTCCCGGACGGAAGGACTGGCGAACACTGAAGCTTTCTTT | CASRTEGLANTEAFF
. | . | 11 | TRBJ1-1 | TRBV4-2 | TGTGCCAGCAGAAGGGGCACTGAAGCTTTCTTT | CASRRGTEAFF
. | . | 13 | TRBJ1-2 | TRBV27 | TGTGCCAGCAGCCTCACGGGGGGCGAAGGCTACACCTTC | CASSLTGGEGYTF
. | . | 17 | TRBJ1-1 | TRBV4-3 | TGCGCCAGCAGCCACCGTCGGGGGGGCACCTTGAACACTGAAGCTTTCTTT | CASSHRRGGTLNTEAFF
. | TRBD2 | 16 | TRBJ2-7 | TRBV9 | TGTGCCAGCAGCGCCCCCCGGGGGGTGAGCTCCTACGAGCAGTACTTC | CASSAPRGVSSYEQYF
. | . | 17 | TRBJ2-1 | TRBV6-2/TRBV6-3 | TGTGCCAGCAGCCCGATCTCTGGCGGGACTGGCTTCAATGAGCAGTTCTTC | CASSPISGGTGFNEQFF
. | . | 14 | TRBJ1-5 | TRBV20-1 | TGCAGTGCTAGTTCTGGGGAGGAAGGTCAGCCCCAGCATTTT | CSASSGEEGQPQHF
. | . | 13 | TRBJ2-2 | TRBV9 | TGTGCCAGCAGCCCCTCGGGGGCCGGGGAGCTGTTTTTT | CASSPSGAGELFF
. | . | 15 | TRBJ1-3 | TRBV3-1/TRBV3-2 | TGTGCCAGCAGCCCCGGGTCCCTCTCTGGAAACACCATATATTTT | CASSPGSLSGNTIYF
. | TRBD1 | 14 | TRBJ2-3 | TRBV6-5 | TGTGCCAGCAGCCGGACAGGGGATCGGGATACGCAGTATTTT | CASSRTGDRDTQYF
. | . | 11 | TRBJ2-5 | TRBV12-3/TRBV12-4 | TGTGCCAGCAGTTTTGGCGAGACCCAGTACTTC | CASSFGETQYF
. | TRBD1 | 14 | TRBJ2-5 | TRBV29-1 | TGCAGCGTTAAGAGTTGGCAGGGGGTGGAGACCCAGTACTTC | CSVKSWQGVETQYF
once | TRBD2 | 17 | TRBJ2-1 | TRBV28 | TGTGCCAGCAGTTTAATCGGGAGGGCCGGTCTTTACAATGAGCAGTTCTTC | CASSLIGRAGLYNEQFF
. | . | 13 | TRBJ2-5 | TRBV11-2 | TGTGCCAGCAGCTCGACACGGGAAGGGACCCAGTACTTC | CASSSTREGTQYF
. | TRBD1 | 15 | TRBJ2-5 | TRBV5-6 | TGTGCCAGCAGCTCTACTGACAGGGCCCAGGGGACCCAGTACTTC | CASSSTDRAQGTQYF